A selection of T cell receptor beta chains follows, all from one sample in a study of T-cell reconstitution after alpha-beta-depleted transplantation in children. MiXCR was run by TCRdb on the PCR reads, yielding one entry per CDR3 protein. The sample holds about 98,000 distinct CDR3 sequences, about 8% seen once. The source was PBMCs, collected before TCRalphabeta/CD19-depleted stem cell transplant. The receptors shown here come from a boy aged 2 to 9 with acute lymphoblastic leukemia, due to receive a stem cell transplant. Each CDR3 is given with its conserved first and last residue. The D gene is left open where the match is weak. Part of the rows lack a size; the others show once, few, many or a class for expanded clones.

J gene,V gene,D gene,clone size,CDR3 protein,CDR3 DNA
TRBJ2-7,TRBV2,-,few,CASSVAGGVSREQYF,TGTGCCAGCAGTGTGGCCGGGGGCGTATCTAGGGAGCAGTACTTC
TRBJ1-2,TRBV5-6,TRBD1,few,CASSAQGLKNYGYTF,TGTGCCAGCAGCGCACAGGGGTTAAAGAACTATGGCTACACCTTC
TRBJ2-1,TRBV11-2,-,many,CASSLPTADEQFF,TGTGCCAGCAGCTTACCGACAGCCGATGAGCAGTTCTTC
TRBJ2-7,TRBV20-1,-,-,CSASRGDGSYEQYF,TGCAGTGCTAGTCGGGGTGATGGTTCCTACGAGCAGTACTTC
TRBJ2-1,TRBV5-1,-,-,CASSLTGGPQNEQFF,TGCGCCAGCAGCTTGACGGGGGGCCCCCAAAATGAGCAGTTCTTC
TRBJ1-1,TRBV6-2/TRBV6-3,-,many,CASSPSGGPNTEAFF,TGTGCCAGCAGTCCCTCGGGAGGGCCGAACACTGAAGCTTTCTTT
TRBJ2-1,TRBV6-1,-,few,CASSPGTLYRNEQFF,TGTGCCAGCAGCCCCGGGACTCTCTATAGAAATGAGCAGTTCTTC
TRBJ1-5,TRBV29-1,-,-,CSVEQGSAQHF,TGCAGCGTTGAACAGGGTTCTGCCCAGCATTTT
TRBJ1-5,TRBV2,-,medium-sized,CASSELPGDNQPQHF,TGTGCCAGCAGTGAGCTCCCAGGGGACAATCAGCCCCAGCATTTT
TRBJ2-2,TRBV10-3,TRBD1,few,CAIRTPGTGVTGELFF,TGTGCCATCAGGACTCCCGGGACAGGGGTCACCGGGGAGCTGTTTTTT
TRBJ2-3,TRBV3-1,TRBD2,few,CATTQDLAGELGTDTQYF,TGTGCCACCACCCAAGATTTAGCGGGGGAGCTGGGGACAGATACGCAGTATTTT
TRBJ2-3,TRBV5-6,TRBD1,many,CASSSEWQGASTDTQYF,TGTGCCAGCAGCTCCGAGTGGCAGGGGGCGAGCACAGATACGCAGTATTTT
TRBJ2-1,TRBV29-1,-,many,CSGGDNEQFF,TGCAGCGGTGGAGACAATGAGCAGTTCTTC
TRBJ1-1,TRBV29-1,-,-,CSVVGKAMNTEAFF,TGCAGCGTTGTCGGGAAAGCGATGAACACTGAAGCTTTCTTT
TRBJ1-2,TRBV12-3/TRBV12-4,-,few,CASSRMTVNYGYTF,TGTGCCAGCAGCCGAATGACCGTCAACTATGGCTACACCTTC
TRBJ2-5,TRBV29-1,-,many,CSVERGGETQYF,TGCAGCGTTGAACGGGGCGGCGAGACCCAGTACTTC
TRBJ1-2,TRBV5-1,-,many,CASSPDHWGGMNYGYTF,TGCGCCAGCAGCCCCGACCACTGGGGGGGAATGAACTATGGCTACACCTTC
TRBJ1-2,TRBV18,TRBD1,many,CASSPSTSGTGYDGYTF,TGTGCCAGCTCGCCCTCGACGTCGGGGACAGGGTACGATGGCTACACCTTC
TRBJ1-4,TRBV7-9,-,many,CASSFLQGYEKLFF,TGTGCCAGCAGCTTTCTTCAGGGATATGAAAAACTGTTTTTT
TRBJ1-1,TRBV28,-,many,CATSVTGEAFF,TGTGCCACCTCTGTGACGGGTGAAGCTTTCTTT
TRBJ1-6,TRBV5-1,-,few,CASSGGEGSYNSPLHF,TGCGCCAGCAGCGGAGGAGAGGGCTCCTATAATTCACCCCTCCACTTT
TRBJ1-2,TRBV7-8,TRBD1,-,CASSSSWAGGNGYTF,TGTGCCAGCAGCTCTTCCTGGGCAGGGGGTAATGGCTACACCTTC